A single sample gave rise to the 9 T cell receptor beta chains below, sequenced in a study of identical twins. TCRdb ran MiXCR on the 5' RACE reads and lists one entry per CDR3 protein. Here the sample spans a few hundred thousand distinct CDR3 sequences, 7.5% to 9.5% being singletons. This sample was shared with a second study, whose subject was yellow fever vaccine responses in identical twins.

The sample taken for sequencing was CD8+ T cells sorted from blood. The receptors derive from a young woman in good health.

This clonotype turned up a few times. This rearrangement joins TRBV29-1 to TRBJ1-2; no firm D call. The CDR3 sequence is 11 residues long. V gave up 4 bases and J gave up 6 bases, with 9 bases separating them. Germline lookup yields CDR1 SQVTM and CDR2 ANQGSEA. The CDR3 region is CSVGTSDGYTF. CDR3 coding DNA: TGCAGCGTTGGCACATCTGATGGCTACACCTTC.

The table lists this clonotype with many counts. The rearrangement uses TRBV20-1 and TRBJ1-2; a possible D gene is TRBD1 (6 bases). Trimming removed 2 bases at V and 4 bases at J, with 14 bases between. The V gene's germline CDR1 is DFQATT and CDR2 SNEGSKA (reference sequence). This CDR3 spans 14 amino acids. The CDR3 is CSARPRDTLYGYTF. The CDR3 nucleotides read TGCAGTGCTAGACCCCGGGACACCCTCTATGGCTACACCTTC.

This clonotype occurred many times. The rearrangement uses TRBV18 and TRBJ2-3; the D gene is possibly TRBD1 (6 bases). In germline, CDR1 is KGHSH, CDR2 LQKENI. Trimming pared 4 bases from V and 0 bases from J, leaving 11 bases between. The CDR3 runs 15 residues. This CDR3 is CASSLGDTSTDTQYF. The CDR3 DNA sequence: TGTGCCAGCTCACTAGGGGACACAAGCACAGATACGCAGTATTTT.

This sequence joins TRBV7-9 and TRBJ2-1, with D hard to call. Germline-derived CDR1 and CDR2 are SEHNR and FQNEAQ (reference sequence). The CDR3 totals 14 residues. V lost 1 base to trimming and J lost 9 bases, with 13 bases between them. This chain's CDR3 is CASSLVRGLGEQFF. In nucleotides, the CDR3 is TGTGCCAGCAGCTTAGTTCGTGGGTTGGGTGAGCAGTTCTTC. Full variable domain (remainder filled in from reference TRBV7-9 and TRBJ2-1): DTGVSQNPRHKITKRGQNVTFRCDPISEHNRLYWYRQTLGQGPEFLTYFQNEAQLEKSRLLSDRFSAERPKGSFSTLEIQRTEQGDSAMYLCASSLVRGLGEQFFGPGTRLTVL.

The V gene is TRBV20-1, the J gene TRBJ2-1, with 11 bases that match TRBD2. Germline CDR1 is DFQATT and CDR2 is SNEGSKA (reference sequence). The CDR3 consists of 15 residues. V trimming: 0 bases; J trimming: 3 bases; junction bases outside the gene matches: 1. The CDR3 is CSARDGTSGYNEQFF. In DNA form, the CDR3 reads TGCAGTGCTAGAGATGGGACTAGCGGCTACAATGAGCAGTTCTTC.

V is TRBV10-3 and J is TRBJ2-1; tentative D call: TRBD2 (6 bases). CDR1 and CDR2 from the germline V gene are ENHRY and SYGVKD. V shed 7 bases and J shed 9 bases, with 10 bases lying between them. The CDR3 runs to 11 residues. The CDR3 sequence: CAINQGGEQFF. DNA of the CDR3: TGTGCCATCAATCAGGGAGGTGAGCAGTTCTTC.

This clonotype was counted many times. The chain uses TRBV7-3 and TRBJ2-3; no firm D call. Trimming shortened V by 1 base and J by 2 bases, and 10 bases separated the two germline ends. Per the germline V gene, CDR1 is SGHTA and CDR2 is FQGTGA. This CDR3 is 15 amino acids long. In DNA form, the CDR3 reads TGTGCCAGCAGCTTAAAGGTTTGGTACACAGATACGCAGTATTTT. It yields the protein CASSLKVWYTDTQYF.

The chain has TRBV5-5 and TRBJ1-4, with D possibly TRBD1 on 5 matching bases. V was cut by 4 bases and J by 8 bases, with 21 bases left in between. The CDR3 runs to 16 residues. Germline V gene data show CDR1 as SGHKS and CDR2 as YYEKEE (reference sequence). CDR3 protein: CASSPETARIREKLFF. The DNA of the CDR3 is TGTGCCAGCAGCCCGGAGACAGCCCGAATCCGAGAAAAACTGTTTTTT. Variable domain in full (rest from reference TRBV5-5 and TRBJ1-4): DAGVTQSPTHLIKTRGQQVTLRCSPISGHKSVSWYQQVLGQGPQFIFQYYEKEERGRGNFPDRFSARQFPNYSSELNVNALLLGDSALYLCASSPETARIREKLFFGSGTQLSVL.

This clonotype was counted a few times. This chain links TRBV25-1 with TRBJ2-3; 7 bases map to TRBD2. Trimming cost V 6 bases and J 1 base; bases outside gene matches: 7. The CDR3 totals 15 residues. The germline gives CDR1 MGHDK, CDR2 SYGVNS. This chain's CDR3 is CASRDLAGGTDTQYF. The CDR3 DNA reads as TGTGCCAGCAGAGACTTAGCGGGCGGCACAGATACGCAGTATTTT.